The next 18 T cell receptor beta chains were all read from a single sample in a study of blood T cell repertoires in COVID-19 (TCRdb year 2020). Libraries were built with the immunoSEQ multiplex PCR assay. TCRdb's version of the immuneACCESS table is confined to in-frame rearrangements and falls short of the full clone set. An unresolved V gene accounts for under half of the shortfall where checked; the remainder is of unknown origin. This sample is represented by approximately 360,000 clones; almost 90% of them were singletons. Around 6.3% of the sample comes from the top ten. Sequencing used peripheral blood. Receptors were obtained from a man younger than 35 with active or convalescent COVID-19.

The table lists this clone with a few counts. The J gene is TRBJ2-7, the V gene TRBV7-8; D not resolved. The CDR3 consists of 14 residues. Germline CDR1 is SGHVS and CDR2 is FQNEAQ. V gave up 4 bases and J gave up 0 bases, with 10 bases separating them. DNA for the CDR3: TGTGCCAGCAGCTCCCAATGGGCCTCCTACGAGCAGTACTTC. As protein: CASSSQWASYEQYF.

V gene TRBV21-1 combines with J gene TRBJ1-2. TRBV21-1 is flagged as a pseudogene. The CDR3 extends over 11 amino acids. The CDR3 reads CASNGRGGYTF. The CDR3 coding sequence is TGTGCCAGCAATGGCCGGGGAGGCTACACCTTC.

This clone has only one observation. The chain has TRBV18 and TRBJ2-2; D is undetermined. The V gene lost 2 bases and the J gene lost 0 bases, with 13 bases spanning the gap. The CDR3 covers 17 residues. Germline V gene lookup returns CDR1 KGHSH and CDR2 LQKENI. CDR3 DNA: TGTGCCAGCTCACCAACCCTAGTTGCGACGAACACCGGGGAGCTGTTTTTT. This encodes CASSPTLVATNTGELFF.

The V and J genes are TRBV19 and TRBJ1-1; 9 bases map to TRBD1. The CDR3 is 13 amino acids. CDR1 is LNHDA and CDR2 is SQIVND in the germline V gene (reference sequence). The V segment lost 6 bases and the J segment 7 bases; nucleotides outside the gene matches: 6. CDR3 DNA: TGTGCCAGTAGGACAGGGGGTAGCGGTGAAGCTTTCTTT. This sequence encodes CASRTGGSGEAFF.

V is TRBV7-3 and J is TRBJ2-1; possibly TRBD1 for D (5 bases). V lost 5 bases, J lost 4 bases, and 9 bases lay in between. The CDR3 sequence is 13 residues long. Per the germline V gene, CDR1 is SGHTA and CDR2 is FQGTGA. The CDR3 loop reads CASSQGAYNEQFF. CDR3 DNA: TGTGCCAGCAGCCAAGGGGCTTACAATGAGCAGTTCTTC.

The chain is built from TRBV7-2 and TRBJ2-7; 13 bases fit TRBD2. Unmatched junction bases numbered 10, after V lost 0 bases and J lost 5 bases. Per the germline V gene, CDR1 is SGHTA and CDR2 is FQGNSA. The CDR3 extends over 18 amino acids. Here the CDR3 reads CASSLALLWTSGSHEQYF. The DNA of the CDR3 is TGTGCCAGCAGCTTAGCGCTACTGTGGACTAGCGGGAGCCACGAGCAGTACTTC.

The chain recombines TRBV7-9 with TRBJ2-3; D uncertain. Germline CDR1 reads SEHNR; CDR2 reads FQNEAQ (reference sequence). This CDR3 region has 13 residues. With 3 bases removed from V and 4 bases from J, the gap between germline ends came to 8 bases. The CDR3 region has the DNA TGTGCCAGCAGCTTTTCCCAGGCAGATACGCAGTATTTT. This translates into CASSFSQADTQYF.

This clone was seen once. The chain employs TRBV4-1 and TRBJ2-7; D remains unclear. CDR1 is MGHRA, CDR2 YSYEKL, per germline. CDR3 size: 13 residues. V was cut by 0 bases and J by 4 bases, with 7 bases left in between. The CDR3 spells CASSQDPRYEQYF. Written as DNA, the CDR3 is TGCGCCAGCAGCCAAGATCCGCGATACGAGCAGTACTTC.

V is TRBV18 and J is TRBJ2-4, with a tentative D call TRBD2 (6 bases). The germline CDR1 and CDR2 sequences are KGHSH and LQKENI. V shed 5 bases and J shed 0 bases, with 8 bases lying between them. CDR3 length equals 14 residues. The CDR3 DNA follows: TGTGCCAGCTCAGGAGGGATAGCCAAAAACATTCAGTACTTC. It is translated as CASSGGIAKNIQYF.

The rearrangement links TRBV20-1 to TRBJ2-5; D remains ambiguous. Deletions cut 4 bases from V and 7 bases from J, with 10 bases between. The CDR3 covers 11 residues. Germline V gene data show CDR1 as DFQATT and CDR2 as SNEGSKA (reference sequence). CDR3 sequence: CSATGSGTQYF. In DNA, the CDR3 is TGCAGTGCTACGGGTTCGGGGACCCAGTACTTC.

This chain uses TRBV11-2 with TRBJ1-6; 9 bases agree with TRBD1. Germline trimming cut 6 bases from V and 7 bases from J; bases unmatched to any gene: 7. The CDR3 loop spans 15 amino acids. Germline loops: CDR1 SGHAT, CDR2 FQNNGV. CDR3 bases: TGTGCCAGCAGACCAAGGACAGGGGTGAATTCACCCCTCCACTTT. Protein sequence: CASRPRTGVNSPLHF.

The genes are TRBV11-3 and TRBJ2-1; 7 bases align to TRBD1. Trimming took 1 base from V and 0 from J; bases not matched to a gene: 6. From germline, CDR1 is SGHNT and CDR2 YENEEA. The length of the CDR3 is 17 residues. The CDR3 nucleotides read TGTGCCAGCAGCTTAGGCGACAGGGCCCACTCCTACAATGAGCAGTTCTTC. Translating gives CASSLGDRAHSYNEQFF.

The chain has TRBV6-2 or TRBV6-3 and TRBJ1-1; D uncertain. The CDR3 runs to 13 residues. Germline assignment: CDR1 MNHEY and CDR2 SVGEGT. Trimming removed 2 bases from V and 6 bases from J, with 10 bases in between. The CDR3 is CASSYILGAEAFF. CDR3 DNA: TGTGCCAGCAGTTACATCTTGGGCGCTGAAGCTTTCTTT.

The chain links TRBV7-2 to TRBJ2-1; the match to TRBD2 covers 8 bases. J was trimmed by 2 bases and V by 4 bases; bases with no gene match: 7. Germline CDR1 is SGHTA and CDR2 is FQGNSA. The CDR3 contains 16 residues. As DNA, the CDR3 is TGTGCCAGCAGCTCAGACATAGCGGGACCCTACAATGAGCAGTTCTTC. Translated, it gives CASSSDIAGPYNEQFF.

As for this clone: The same CDR3 is also encoded by other DNA sequences in this sample. The rearrangement uses TRBV12-3 or TRBV12-4 and TRBJ2-1; D might be TRBD2 (5 bases). The CDR3 has 11 residues. Trimming left V 5 bases short and J 6 bases short, with 5 bases between. The CDR3 loop is CASSRGNEQFF. In nucleotides, the CDR3 is TGTGCCAGCAGTCGGGGCAATGAGCAGTTCTTC.

The rearrangement links TRBV14 to TRBJ1-1; the match to TRBD1 covers 8 bases. The CDR3 extends over 14 amino acids. The V and J ends lost 4 bases and 4 bases, in that order; junction bases with no gene match: 5. Germline CDR1 is SGHDN and CDR2 is FVKESK. In DNA form, the CDR3 reads TGTGCCAGCAGCCGCAGGGGGCGAGTCACTGAAGCTTTCTTT. Translating it yields CASSRRGRVTEAFF.

The V call is TRBV2, the J call TRBJ2-7, with 8 bases lining up with TRBD1. The CDR3 is 16 amino acids. From germline, CDR1 is SNHLY and CDR2 FYNNEI. Trimming cost V 7 bases and J 6 bases; bases outside gene matches: 17. For the CDR3, the DNA is TGTGCCAGCACCTCGGGGAACCTGGCGACAGGGGCCGAGCAGTACTTC. Protein: CASTSGNLATGAEQYF.

This clone showed up just once. The chain employs TRBV4-3 and TRBJ1-4, with 8 bases aligning to TRBD1. The germline V gene encodes CDR1 LGHNA and CDR2 YSLEER. Germline trimming cut 5 bases from V and 0 bases from J; bases unmatched to any gene: 2. This CDR3 spans 15 amino acids. CDR3 amino acids: CASSSDRATNEKLFF. In nucleotides, the CDR3 is TGCGCCAGCAGCTCGGACAGGGCAACTAATGAAAAACTGTTTTTT.